These T cell receptor beta chains were read from a single sample in a study of shared clonotypes between healthy human individuals. Sequenced by immunoSEQ multiplex PCR; TCRdb stores in-frame clones only, minus some. The repertoire holds about 2.4 million clones, with 80% to 95% as singletons. Sequenced: naive CD4+ T cells from PBMCs. Source of these receptors: a man aged 18 to 30 in good health. Some clones in this sample may be carry-over from other donors' samples. The CDR3 runs from the conserved cysteine through the conserved F or W. The D gene is left open where the match is weak. The size entry is marked missing in some rows and otherwise reads once, few, many or a size class.

v_call	j_call	d_call	clone_size	cdr3_aa	cdr3_nt
TRBV7-9	TRBJ2-7	TRBD2	NA	CASSRLAGAYEQYF	TGTGCCAGCAGCCGACTAGCGGGGGCCTACGAGCAGTACTTC
TRBV19	TRBJ2-1	NA	NA	CASSVRGGGYNEQFF	TGTGCCAGTAGTGTCCGCGGCGGAGGCTACAATGAGCAGTTCTTC
TRBV5-1	TRBJ2-3	TRBD1	NA	CASSPSGTADTQYF	TGCGCCAGCAGCCCTTCGGGGACAGCAGATACGCAGTATTTT
TRBV18	TRBJ2-7	TRBD2	once	CASSHGTRSLYEQYF	TGTGCCAGCTCTCACGGGACTAGAAGCCTCTACGAGCAGTACTTC
TRBV28	TRBJ2-7	NA	NA	CATRKRPTYEQYF	TGTGCCACTCGGAAGCGGCCTACCTACGAGCAGTACTTC
TRBV15	TRBJ2-3	NA	NA	CATSRGTSSSTDTQYF	TGTGCCACCAGCAGAGGAACTAGCTCTAGCACAGATACGCAGTATTTT
TRBV2	TRBJ2-7	NA	NA	CASAAEGYEQYF	TGTGCCAGCGCCGCCGAGGGATACGAGCAGTACTTC
TRBV19	TRBJ1-5	TRBD1	NA	CASSIRGTDSNQPQHF	TGTGCCAGTAGTATCCGTGGGACAGATAGCAATCAGCCCCAGCATTTT
TRBV19	TRBJ1-2	TRBD1	NA	CASSMTGGPSHGYTF	TGTGCCAGTTCCATGACAGGGGGCCCCTCACATGGCTACACCTTC
TRBV2	TRBJ1-5	NA	NA	CASSQENSNQPQHF	TGTGCCAGCAGCCAGGAAAATAGCAATCAGCCCCAGCATTTT
TRBV6-6	TRBJ1-1	NA	NA	CASSYRLNTEAFF	TGTGCCAGCAGTTACAGGCTGAACACTGAAGCTTTCTTT
TRBV7-3	TRBJ2-3	NA	NA	CASSLIGGTQYF	TGTGCCAGCAGCTTAATCGGGGGTACGCAGTATTTT
TRBV29-1	TRBJ1-3	TRBD1	NA	CSYRTGGAGNTIYF	TGCAGCTACCGAACAGGGGGAGCTGGAAACACCATATATTTT
TRBV28	TRBJ1-5	NA	NA	CASSPPGTSNQPQHF	TGTGCCAGCAGTCCGCCCGGGACGAGCAATCAGCCCCAGCATTTT
TRBV27	TRBJ2-7	TRBD1	NA	CASSLSRTGDEQYF	TGTGCCAGCAGTTTATCCCGGACAGGGGACGAGCAGTACTTC
TRBV7-2	TRBJ2-1	TRBD2	NA	CASSLGASGIEQFF	TGTGCCAGCAGCTTGGGGGCTAGCGGGATTGAGCAGTTCTTC
TRBV9	TRBJ2-2	TRBD2	NA	CASSVGVAGGRDGELFF	TGTGCCAGCAGCGTAGGGGTAGCGGGAGGGCGCGACGGGGAGCTGTTTTTT
TRBV27	TRBJ2-7	TRBD2	once	CASSFLAGGSEQYF	TGTGCCAGCAGTTTCTTAGCGGGAGGTAGCGAGCAGTACTTC
TRBV5-4	TRBJ2-1	TRBD1	NA	CASSSRQGGSYNEQFF	TGTGCCAGCAGCTCGAGACAGGGCGGGTCCTACAATGAGCAGTTCTTC
TRBV18	TRBJ1-4	NA	once	CASSPLGDEKLFF	TGTGCCAGCTCACCCCTGGGAGATGAAAAACTGTTTTTT
TRBV29-1	TRBJ2-7	TRBD2	NA	CSVEGTSGGYEQYF	TGCAGCGTTGAAGGGACTAGCGGGGGCTACGAGCAGTACTTC
TRBV10-3	TRBJ2-7	TRBD2	NA	CASTTSGGPTYEQYF	TGTGCCTCCACGACTAGCGGAGGACCTACCTACGAGCAGTACTTC
TRBV28	TRBJ2-7	TRBD2	NA	CASSLAGGPYEQYF	TGTGCCAGCAGTTTAGCGGGAGGACCCTACGAGCAGTACTTC
TRBV9	TRBJ2-7	NA	once	CASSVGRDTYEQYF	TGTGCCAGCAGCGTAGGGAGGGACACCTACGAGCAGTACTTC
TRBV19	TRBJ2-6	NA	NA	CASSMGGRGRSSGANVLTF	TGTGCCAGTAGTATGGGGGGCAGGGGCCGTAGCTCTGGGGCCAACGTCCTGACTTTC
TRBV7-3	TRBJ2-7	NA	NA	CASSLAVAPYEQYF	TGTGCCAGCAGCTTGGCGGTAGCACCCTACGAGCAGTACTTC
TRBV6-5	TRBJ1-1	NA	NA	CASSYSMRPNTEAFF	TGTGCCAGCAGTTACTCCATGAGGCCGAACACTGAAGCTTTCTTT
TRBV27	TRBJ1-4	TRBD1	NA	CASSWTGRGEKLFF	TGTGCCAGCAGTTGGACAGGGCGGGGTGAAAAACTGTTTTTT
TRBV4-3	TRBJ2-1	TRBD2	NA	CASSQDGLAGGLEQFF	TGCGCCAGCAGCCAAGATGGCCTAGCGGGAGGACTGGAGCAGTTCTTC
TRBV19	TRBJ2-5	TRBD1	NA	CASSVGTVQETQYF	TGTGCCAGTAGTGTCGGGACAGTACAAGAGACCCAGTACTTC
TRBV5-1	TRBJ2-1	TRBD2	NA	CASNPGSGELYNEQFF	TGCGCCAGCAACCCCGGCAGCGGGGAATTGTACAATGAGCAGTTCTTC
TRBV29-1	TRBJ2-1	NA	NA	CSVEEQASAMDNEQFF	TGCAGCGTTGAAGAACAGGCTAGCGCCATGGACAATGAGCAGTTCTTC
TRBV30	TRBJ1-1	NA	NA	CAWSHSTEAFF	TGTGCCTGGAGTCACAGCACTGAAGCTTTCTTT
TRBV28	TRBJ2-5	NA	once	CASSLLVGAQTQYF	TGTGCCAGCAGTTTATTGGTCGGCGCCCAGACCCAGTACTTC
TRBV29-1	TRBJ2-7	NA	NA	CSVVITVEQYF	TGCAGCGTCGTCATTACGGTTGAGCAGTACTTC
TRBV29-1	TRBJ2-3	NA	NA	CSVGGDTQYF	TGCAGCGTTGGTGGAGATACGCAGTATTTT
TRBV19	TRBJ1-5	TRBD1	once	CASTETGVYQPQHF	TGTGCCAGTACCGAGACAGGGGTGTATCAGCCCCAGCATTTT
TRBV7-3	TRBJ2-7	NA	NA	CASSLRGGQPYEQYF	TGTGCCAGCAGCTTAAGGGGGGGACAGCCCTACGAGCAGTACTTC
TRBV5-4	TRBJ2-7	NA	NA	CASSLESAYSYEQYF	TGTGCCAGCAGCTTGGAGAGCGCCTACTCCTACGAGCAGTACTTC
TRBV5-1	TRBJ2-7	NA	once	CASRSAAYEQYF	TGCGCCAGCAGGTCAGCGGCCTACGAGCAGTACTTC
TRBV28	TRBJ1-2	TRBD1	NA	CASTAGGAGGYGYTF	TGTGCCAGCACCGCAGGGGGGGCGGGCGGCTATGGCTACACCTTC
TRBV5-6	TRBJ1-1	NA	NA	CASSPAAGGTEAFF	TGTGCCAGCAGCCCTGCGGCCGGAGGCACTGAAGCTTTCTTT
TRBV29-1	TRBJ2-3	NA	NA	CSVKGSSEDRGTDTQYF	TGCAGCGTTAAGGGATCTAGCGAGGATCGCGGCACAGATACGCAGTATTTT
TRBV7-3	TRBJ2-1	TRBD2	once	CASSSTRDYQPFF	TGTGCCAGCAGCTCAACACGGGACTACCAACCGTTCTTC
TRBV7-2	TRBJ2-7	NA	NA	CASSLQGRLSYEQYF	TGTGCCAGCAGCCTCCAGGGCAGATTATCCTACGAGCAGTACTTC
TRBV10-3	TRBJ1-5	NA	NA	CAISDPEGVWANQPQHF	TGTGCCATCAGTGACCCAGAGGGGGTATGGGCCAATCAGCCCCAGCATTTT
TRBV4-2	TRBJ2-1	TRBD2	NA	CASSQYGRSSYNEQFF	TGTGCCAGCAGCCAATACGGGAGGAGCTCCTACAATGAGCAGTTCTTC
TRBV6-5	TRBJ2-7	TRBD1	NA	CASSLDRGPYEQYF	TGTGCCAGCAGCCTGGACAGGGGCCCCTACGAGCAGTACTTC
TRBV30	TRBJ1-6	TRBD1	NA	CAWSWTGAGRNSPLHF	TGTGCCTGGAGTTGGACAGGGGCAGGAAGAAATTCACCCCTCCACTTT
TRBV5-4	TRBJ2-5	TRBD1	NA	CASSSYQRGGVGQETQYF	TGTGCCAGCAGCTCCTATCAACGAGGGGGCGTTGGTCAAGAGACCCAGTACTTC
TRBV5-4	TRBJ1-1	TRBD1	NA	CASSSPGTGNTEAFF	TGTGCCAGCAGCTCACCAGGGACAGGGAACACTGAAGCTTTCTTT
TRBV6-1	TRBJ2-1	NA	NA	CASSENYNNEQFF	TGTGCCAGCAGTGAAAATTACAACAATGAGCAGTTCTTC
TRBV7-3	TRBJ1-5	NA	NA	CASWTSGGRPLRGSNQPQHF	TGTGCCAGCTGGACGTCTGGGGGTAGGCCCCTGCGCGGGAGCAATCAGCCCCAGCATTTT
TRBV28	TRBJ2-7	NA	NA	CASSGSSRYEQYF	TGTGCCAGCAGTGGGAGTTCTCGGTACGAGCAGTACTTC